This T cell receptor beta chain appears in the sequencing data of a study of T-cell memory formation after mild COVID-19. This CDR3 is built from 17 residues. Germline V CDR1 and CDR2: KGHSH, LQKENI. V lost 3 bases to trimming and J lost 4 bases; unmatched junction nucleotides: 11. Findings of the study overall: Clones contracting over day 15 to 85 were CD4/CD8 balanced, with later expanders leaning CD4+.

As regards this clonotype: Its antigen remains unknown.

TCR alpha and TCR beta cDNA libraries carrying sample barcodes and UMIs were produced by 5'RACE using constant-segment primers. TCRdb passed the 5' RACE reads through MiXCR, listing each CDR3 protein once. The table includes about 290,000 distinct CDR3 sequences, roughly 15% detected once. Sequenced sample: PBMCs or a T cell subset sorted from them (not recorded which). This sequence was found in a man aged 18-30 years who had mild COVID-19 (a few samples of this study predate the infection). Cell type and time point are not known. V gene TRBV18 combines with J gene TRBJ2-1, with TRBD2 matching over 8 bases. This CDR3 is CASSPIPITSGYNEQFF. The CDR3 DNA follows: TGTGCCAGCTCACCGATCCCCATAACTAGCGGATACAATGAGCAGTTCTTC.